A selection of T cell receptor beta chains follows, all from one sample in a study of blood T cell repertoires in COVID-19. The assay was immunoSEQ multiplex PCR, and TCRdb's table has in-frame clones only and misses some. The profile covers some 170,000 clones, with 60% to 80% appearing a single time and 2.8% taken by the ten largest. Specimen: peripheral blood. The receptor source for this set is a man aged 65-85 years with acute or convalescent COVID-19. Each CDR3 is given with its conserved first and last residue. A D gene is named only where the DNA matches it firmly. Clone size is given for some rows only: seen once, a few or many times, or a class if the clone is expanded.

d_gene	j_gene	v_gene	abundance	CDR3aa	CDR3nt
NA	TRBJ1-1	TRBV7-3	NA	CASSSQENTEAFF	TGTGCCAGCAGCTCTCAGGAGAACACTGAAGCTTTCTTT
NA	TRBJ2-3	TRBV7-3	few	CASSLGAAGTDTQYF	TGTGCCAGCAGCTTAGGGGCAGCTGGGACAGATACGCAGTATTTT
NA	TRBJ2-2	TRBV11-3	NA	CASSLGSGTGELFF	TGTGCCAGCAGCTTAGGGTCAGGCACCGGGGAGCTGTTTTTT
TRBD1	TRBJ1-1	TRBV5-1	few	CASSLAPGQGKAEAFF	TGCGCCAGCAGCTTGGCTCCCGGACAGGGTAAGGCTGAAGCTTTCTTT
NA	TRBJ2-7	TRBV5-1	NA	CASSLFGQLLPYEQYF	TGCGCCAGCAGCCTTTTCGGACAGCTTCTTCCCTACGAGCAGTACTTC
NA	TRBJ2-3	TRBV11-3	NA	CASSLEGQGSDTQYF	TGTGCCAGCAGCTTAGAGGGACAAGGGTCAGATACGCAGTATTTT
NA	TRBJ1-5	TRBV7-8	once	CASSLTTERSNQPQHF	TGTGCCAGCAGCTTAACAACAGAACGGAGCAATCAGCCCCAGCATTTT
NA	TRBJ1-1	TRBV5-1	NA	CASSLRLNTEAFF	TGCGCCAGCAGCTTGCGTCTGAACACTGAAGCTTTCTTT
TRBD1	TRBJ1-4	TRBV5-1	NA	CASSVGQGKGEKLFF	TGCGCCAGCAGCGTGGGACAGGGTAAGGGTGAAAAACTGTTTTTT
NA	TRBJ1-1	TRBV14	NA	CASSQLTGIRTEAFF	TGTGCCAGCAGCCAACTTACGGGGATTAGGACTGAAGCTTTCTTT
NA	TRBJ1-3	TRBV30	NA	CAWTPSDSSGNTIYF	TGTGCCTGGACCCCTTCGGACAGCTCTGGAAACACCATATATTTT
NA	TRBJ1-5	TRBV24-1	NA	CATSDPNQPQHF	TGTGCCACCAGTGACCCAAATCAGCCCCAGCATTTT
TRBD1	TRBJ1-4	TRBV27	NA	CASSGQGLPNNEKLFF	TGTGCCAGCAGCGGACAGGGTCTGCCGAATAATGAAAAACTGTTTTTT
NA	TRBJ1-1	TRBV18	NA	CASSPFSGTEAFF	TGTGCCAGCTCACCATTTTCGGGCACTGAAGCTTTCTTT
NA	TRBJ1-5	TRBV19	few	CASRMQKGHSNQPQHF	TGTGCCAGTAGGATGCAGAAGGGACATAGCAATCAGCCCCAGCATTTT
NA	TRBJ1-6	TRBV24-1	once	CATSYGDSPLHF	TGTGCCACCAGTTACGGGGATTCACCCCTCCACTTT
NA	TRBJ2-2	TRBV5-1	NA	CASSSLIAEGTGELFF	TGCGCCAGCAGCTCCCTGATAGCGGAGGGCACCGGGGAGCTGTTTTTT
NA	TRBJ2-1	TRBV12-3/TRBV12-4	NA	CASSLPGGNEQFF	TGTGCCAGCAGCTTGCCGGGTGGGAATGAGCAGTTCTTC
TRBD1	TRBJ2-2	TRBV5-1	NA	CASSFRTGGPTGELFF	TGCGCCAGCAGCTTTAGGACAGGGGGGCCCACCGGGGAGCTGTTTTTT
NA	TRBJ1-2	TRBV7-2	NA	CASSFNPSGQGYGYTF	TGTGCCAGCAGCTTTAATCCTTCGGGGCAGGGGTACGGCTACACCTTC
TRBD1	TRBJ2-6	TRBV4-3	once	CASSQDGDSPISGANVLTF	TGCGCCAGCAGCCAAGACGGGGACAGCCCGATCTCTGGGGCCAACGTCCTGACTTTC
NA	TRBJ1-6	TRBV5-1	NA	CASSLEGPRGNGYNSPLHF	TGCGCCAGCAGCTTGGAGGGCCCCAGGGGCAACGGGTATAATTCACCCCTCCACTTT
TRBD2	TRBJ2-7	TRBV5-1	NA	CASSLGTSGGYEQYF	TGCGCCAGCAGCTTGGGGACTAGCGGGGGCTACGAGCAGTACTTC
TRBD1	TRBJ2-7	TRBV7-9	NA	CASSLVGDRSYEQYF	TGTGCCAGCAGCTTAGTAGGGGACAGGTCCTACGAGCAGTACTTC
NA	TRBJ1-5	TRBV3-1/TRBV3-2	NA	CASSQQANQPQHF	TGTGCCAGCAGCCAACAGGCTAATCAGCCCCAGCATTTT
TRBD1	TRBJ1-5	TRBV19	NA	CASRIGTGGHQPQHF	TGTGCCAGTCGGATTGGGACAGGGGGACATCAGCCCCAGCATTTT
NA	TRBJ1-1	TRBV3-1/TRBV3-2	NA	CASSQNLLDRTLF	TGTGCCAGCAGCCAAAATTTGCTCGACAGGACCCTCTTT
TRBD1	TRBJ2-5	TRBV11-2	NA	CASSLEGDRYQETQYF	TGTGCCAGCAGCTTAGAGGGGGACAGGTACCAAGAGACCCAGTACTTC
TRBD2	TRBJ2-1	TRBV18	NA	CASSPGLAGGPNEQFF	TGTGCCAGCTCACCAGGACTAGCGGGAGGGCCCAATGAGCAGTTCTTC
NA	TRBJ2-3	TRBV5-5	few	CASSLGYGDYTDTQYF	TGTGCCAGCAGCTTGGGGTATGGTGACTACACAGATACGCAGTATTTT
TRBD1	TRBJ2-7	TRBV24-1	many	CATSGDRDTHEQYF	TGTGCCACCTCTGGGGACAGGGATACCCACGAGCAGTACTTC
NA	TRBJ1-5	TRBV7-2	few	CASSLGTQNQPQHF	TGTGCCAGCAGCTTAGGAACACAGAATCAGCCCCAGCATTTT
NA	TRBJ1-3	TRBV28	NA	CASSKAGGGLSGNTIYF	TGTGCCAGCTCTAAGGCGGGCGGAGGACTCTCTGGAAACACCATATATTTT
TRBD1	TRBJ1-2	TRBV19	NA	CASRPGQKDYGYTF	TGTGCCAGTAGGCCGGGACAGAAGGACTATGGCTACACCTTC
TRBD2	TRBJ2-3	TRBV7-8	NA	CASSSRTSGSIADTQYF	TGTGCCAGCAGCTCCAGGACTAGCGGGAGTATAGCAGATACGCAGTATTTT
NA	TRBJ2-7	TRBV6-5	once	CASNPGQSYYEQYF	TGTGCCAGCAACCCTGGACAGTCGTACTACGAGCAGTACTTC
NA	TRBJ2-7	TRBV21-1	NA	CASRTPHLREQYF	TGTGCCAGCAGGACACCTCACCTACGGGAGCAGTACTTC
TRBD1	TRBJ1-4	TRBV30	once	CAWSAGQGLLFF	TGTGCCTGGAGTGCCGGACAGGGTCTGCTGTTTTTT
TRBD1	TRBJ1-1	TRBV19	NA	CASRATGRSPMNTEAFF	TGTGCCAGTAGAGCGACAGGGCGGTCCCCTATGAACACTGAAGCTTTCTTT
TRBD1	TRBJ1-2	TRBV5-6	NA	CASSSDRGQWGYTF	TGTGCCAGCAGCAGCGACAGGGGGCAGTGGGGCTACACCTTC
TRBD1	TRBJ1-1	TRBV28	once	CASLGQGATEAFF	TGTGCCAGCCTTGGACAGGGGGCGACTGAAGCTTTCTTT
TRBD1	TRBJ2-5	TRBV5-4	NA	CASSTERTGGVGETQYF	TGTGCCAGCAGCACCGAAAGGACAGGGGGCGTGGGGGAGACCCAGTACTTC
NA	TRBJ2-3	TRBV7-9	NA	CASSPRSGVNTQYF	TGTGCCAGCAGCCCGAGAAGTGGAGTTAATACGCAGTATTTT
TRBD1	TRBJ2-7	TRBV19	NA	CASSGETGLYEQYF	TGTGCCAGTAGTGGAGAGACAGGGCTCTACGAGCAGTACTTC
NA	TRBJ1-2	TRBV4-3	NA	CASSQAGYGYTF	TGCGCCAGCAGCCAAGCGGGGTATGGCTACACCTTC
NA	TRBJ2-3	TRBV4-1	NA	CASSQARDTDTQYF	TGCGCCAGCAGCCAAGCCAGGGACACAGATACGCAGTATTTT
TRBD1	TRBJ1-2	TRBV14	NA	CASSQARGFYGYTF	TGTGCCAGCAGCCAAGCCAGGGGGTTCTATGGCTACACCTTC
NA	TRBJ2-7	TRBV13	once	CASTNRDSYEQYF	TGTGCCAGCACCAACAGGGATTCCTACGAGCAGTACTTC
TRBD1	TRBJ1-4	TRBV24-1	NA	CATSDSGGFNEKLFF	TGTGCCACCAGTGATTCAGGGGGTTTTAATGAAAAACTGTTTTTT
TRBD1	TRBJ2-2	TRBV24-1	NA	CATSEQGVLTGELFF	TGTGCCACCAGTGAGCAGGGGGTCCTCACCGGGGAGCTGTTTTTT
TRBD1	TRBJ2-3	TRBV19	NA	CASSLYSQGPSTDTQYF	TGTGCCAGTAGTTTGTATTCACAGGGGCCTAGCACAGATACGCAGTATTTT
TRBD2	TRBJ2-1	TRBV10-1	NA	CASSAPSGGDNEQFF	TGCGCCAGCAGTGCGCCTAGCGGGGGGGACAATGAGCAGTTCTTC
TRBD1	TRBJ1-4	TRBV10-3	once	CAIRGQGDEKLFF	TGTGCCATCAGGGGACAGGGGGATGAAAAACTGTTTTTT